This passage covers 12 T cell receptor beta chains from one sample sequenced in a study of early T cells in non-severe SARS-CoV-2 infection. TCRdb called the 5' RACE reads again in MiXCR, with one record for every CDR3 protein. This table holds fewer than 95,000 distinct CDR3 sequences, around 17% found once. The source was whole blood, collected at baseline. The receptor source for this set is an adult who was a healthcare worker with PCR-confirmed SARS-CoV-2 infection or an uninfected control (not recorded which).

This clonotype was detected many times. The CDR3, as DNA: TGTGCCAGCAGCTTAAGCGGGGACAGTTTCTACGAGCAGTACTTC. This gives the protein CASSLSGDSFYEQYF. This chain links TRBV7-6 with TRBJ2-7; D assignment may be TRBD1 or TRBD2 (7 bases each). V was shortened by 2 bases and J by 3 bases, with 14 bases between the two germline ends. This CDR3 has 15 amino acids. Germline V gene sequence: CDR1 SGHVS, CDR2 FNYEAQ.

In its sample, this clonotype was seen many times. The rearrangement links TRBV25-1 to TRBJ2-7; D is undetermined. This CDR3 is 11 amino acids long. CDR1 and CDR2 from the germline V gene are MGHDK and SYGVNS. V was clipped by 3 bases and J by 0 bases, with 0 bases between them. The CDR3 coding sequence is TGTGCCAGCAGTGACTCCTACGAGCAGTACTTC. Protein: CASSDSYEQYF.

This clonotype turned up a few times. V usage is TRBV7-9 and J usage is TRBJ2-7; D possibly corresponds to TRBD1 (7 bases). The V end lost 3 bases, the J end lost 2 bases, and 11 bases lay between the germline ends. This CDR3 region has 14 residues. Germline V CDR1 and CDR2: SEHNR, FQNEAQ (reference sequence). CDR3 protein: CASSLGGQTYEQYF. The CDR3 region has the DNA TGTGCCAGCAGCTTGGGGGGACAGACCTACGAGCAGTACTTC.

In this sample, this clonotype turned up a few times. V gene TRBV11-2 combines with J gene TRBJ2-1; possible D gene TRBD2, 5 bases. CDR3 size: 15 residues. V was clipped by 0 bases and J by 7 bases, with 13 bases between them. The germline V gene encodes CDR1 SGHAT and CDR2 FQNNGV. DNA for the CDR3: TGTGCCAGCAGCTTAGAAATAGCTTCGGGGAATGAGCAGTTCTTC. It is translated as CASSLEIASGNEQFF.

There are a few counts of this clonotype. CDR3 sequence: CASSEGTYSSDTQYF. As DNA, the CDR3 is TGTGCCAGCAGTGAGGGGACGTATAGTTCAGATACGCAGTATTTT. The chain carries TRBV25-1 and TRBJ2-3; D assignment may be TRBD1 or TRBD2 (5 bases each). The CDR3 length is 15 residues. The germline CDR1 and CDR2 sequences are MGHDK and SYGVNS. V lost 3 bases, J lost 4 bases, and 14 bases lay in between.

This clonotype appeared many times. The chain recombines TRBV11-2 with TRBJ2-7; a weak D match, TRBD2 (5 bases). V was trimmed by 5 bases and J by 4 bases, leaving 9 bases between them. The CDR3 totals 12 residues. Germline values: CDR1 SGHAT, CDR2 FQNNGV. CDR3 in amino acids: CASSRWTYEQYF. CDR3 coding DNA: TGTGCCAGCAGCAGGTGGACTTACGAGCAGTACTTC.

This clonotype appeared many times. The chain has TRBV6-1 and TRBJ2-4; D possibly corresponds to TRBD1 (5 bases). The CDR3 loop spans 15 amino acids. Trimming took off 7 bases at V and 0 bases at J, with 13 bases between the two ends. CDR1 is MNHNS, CDR2 SASEGT, per germline. CDR3 protein: CASTGHRTAKNIQYF. The CDR3 bases are TGTGCCAGCACCGGACATCGAACAGCCAAAAACATTCAGTACTTC.

The CDR3 region is CASRLQGWNTEAFF. In DNA, the CDR3 is TGTGCCAGCAGGCTACAGGGGTGGAACACTGAAGCTTTCTTT. The chain is built from TRBV12-3 or TRBV12-4 and TRBJ1-1; 7 positions agree with TRBD1. Trimming took 6 bases from V and 1 from J; bases not matched to a gene: 5. CDR3 length: 14 amino acids.

Only a few counts were recorded for this clonotype. The chain employs TRBV28 and TRBJ1-1; D gene ambiguous. The V and J ends lost 2 bases and 8 bases respectively, with 6 bases between them. Germline V gene data show CDR1 as MDHEN and CDR2 as SYDVKM. The CDR3 contains 11 residues. The CDR3 loop reads CASSLQTEAFF. Written as DNA, the CDR3 is TGTGCCAGCAGTTTACAGACCGAAGCTTTCTTT.

Many counts were recorded for this clonotype. The genes are TRBV12-3 or TRBV12-4 and TRBJ2-7; D is unresolved. Between the trimmed V and J ends, which lost 5 bases and 0 bases, there was a span of 5 bases. The CDR3 is 12 residues long. CDR3 nucleotide sequence: TGTGCCAGCAGTACGAGCTCCTACGAGCAGTACTTC. Encoded protein: CASSTSSYEQYF.

The gene calls are TRBV10-3 and TRBJ1-1; 9 bases are a match to TRBD1. The CDR3 covers 16 residues. V shed 4 bases and J 3 bases; nucleotides not matched to a gene: 9. Germline V CDR1 and CDR2: ENHRY, SYGVKD. The CDR3 DNA follows: TGTGCCATCAGTGCAGGACAGGGGTCCTTCTACACTGAAGCTTTCTTT. Translation: CAISAGQGSFYTEAFF.

This clonotype was found once. The rearrangement uses TRBV15 and TRBJ2-1; 7 nucleotides match TRBD1. The CDR3 covers 13 residues. Germline V gives CDR1 LNHNV, CDR2 YYDKDF (reference sequence). J gave up 6 bases and V 6 bases, and 5 bases lay outside the gene matches. CDR3 sequence: CATSFNRGNEQFF. Written as DNA, the CDR3 is TGTGCCACCAGTTTCAACAGGGGCAATGAGCAGTTCTTC.